What follows are 24 T cell receptor beta chains derived from one specimen sequenced in a study of T-cell reconstitution after alpha-beta-depleted transplantation in children. This sample's TCRbeta library carried unique molecular identifier barcodes. Each CDR3 protein gets one entry after TCRdb re-called the PCR reads with MiXCR. In the table there are 250,000 or so distinct CDR3 sequences, 6.5% to 10% of which are singletons. This specimen consisted of PBMCs, mostly from graft donor cells, obtained 180 days after TCRalphabeta/CD19-depleted stem cell transplant. Source of these receptors: a male patient under 18 who had a stem cell transplant for acute lymphoblastic leukemia, so the T cells may come from the graft donor.

This clonotype was counted many times. J is TRBJ2-2 and V is TRBV20-1, with 7 positions matching TRBD2. With V trimmed by 3 bases and J by 1 base, 5 bases remained unmatched. The CDR3 has 15 residues. Per the germline V gene, CDR1 is DFQATT and CDR2 is SNEGSKA (reference sequence). The CDR3, as DNA: TGCAGTGCTAGGGGTACGGGGGGGAACACCGGGGAGCTGTTTTTT. It encodes CSARGTGGNTGELFF.

The rearrangement joins TRBV20-1 to TRBJ2-1; D is ambiguous. The germline V and J ends were trimmed by 6 bases and 6 bases, with 21 bases remaining between them. CDR1 and CDR2 (germline): DFQATT, SNEGSKA (reference sequence). The CDR3 is 15 residues long. In nucleotides, the CDR3 is TGCAGTGCCCTCCCGGTCGCTAGGAGAGCCAATGAGCAGTTCTTC. It translates to CSALPVARRANEQFF.

In its sample, this clonotype was seen many times. The rearrangement links TRBV6-2 or TRBV6-3 to TRBJ1-2, with unresolved D. CDR1 and CDR2 from the germline V gene are MNHEY and SVGEGT. This CDR3 comprises 13 residues. With 5 bases removed from V and 4 bases from J, the gap between germline ends came to 11 bases. This chain's CDR3 is CASSQGIIYGYTF. DNA of the CDR3: TGTGCCAGCAGTCAAGGGATTATCTATGGCTACACCTTC.

This clonotype has at least ten counts. This rearrangement joins TRBV20-1 to TRBJ2-7, with D tentatively TRBD2 (5 bases). The CDR3 runs to 16 residues. The V end lost 4 bases, the J end lost 0 bases, and 19 bases lay between the germline ends. Germline V gene lookup returns CDR1 DFQATT and CDR2 SNEGSKA (reference sequence). CDR3 in DNA: TGCAGTGCTACTCCCGGACTTCCCTTTAGCTCCTACGAGCAGTACTTC. Protein: CSATPGLPFSSYEQYF.

This clonotype was counted only a few times. The V call is TRBV18, the J call TRBJ2-7; TRBD1 matches at 9 bases. This CDR3 is built from 15 residues. V was pared by 8 bases and J by 2 bases, with 10 bases of the junction left unmatched. CDR1 is KGHSH, CDR2 LQKENI, per germline. Here the CDR3 reads CASTDFRDRAYEQYF. The CDR3 DNA follows: TGTGCCAGCACAGATTTCCGGGACAGGGCCTACGAGCAGTACTTC.

This clonotype was seen at least ten times. The chain recombines TRBV20-1 with TRBJ2-5, with 8 bases that match TRBD1. V lost 6 bases, J lost 4 bases, and 10 bases stayed unmatched. Germline V gives CDR1 DFQATT, CDR2 SNEGSKA (reference sequence). CDR3 length equals 14 residues. CDR3: CSARTQGGGETQYF. CDR3 sequence (DNA): TGCAGTGCGAGGACACAGGGGGGCGGAGAGACCCAGTACTTC.

This clonotype was found once. A much larger clone differs by one base, so this may be a read error. The J gene is TRBJ2-3, the V gene TRBV7-2; maybe TRBD1 (6 bases). Looked up from germline, CDR1 is SGHTA and CDR2 is FQGNSA. This CDR3 spans 14 amino acids. The V end lost 7 bases, the J end lost 1 base, and 12 bases lay between the germline ends. This CDR3 is CASNFNRGTDTQYF. The CDR3 DNA sequence: TGTGCCAGCAACTTCAACAGGGGCACAGATACGCAGTATTTT.

Written as DNA, the CDR3 is TGCGCCAGCAGCTTGGAAGGGGCTAGCGGACTTTCTAGCACAGATACGCAGTATTTT. It is translated as CASSLEGASGLSSTDTQYF. The chain carries TRBV5-1 and TRBJ2-3; 7 bases agree with TRBD2. CDR1 is SGHRS and CDR2 is YFSETQ in the germline V gene. With V trimmed by 0 bases and J by 0 bases, 13 bases remained unmatched. CDR3 size: 19 residues.

Notes on this clonotype: At one end, the junction sequence differs from germline, possibly due to a read error. The chain couples TRBV6-5 to TRBJ2-3, with TRBD2 matching over 12 bases. Germline V gene lookup returns CDR1 MNHEY and CDR2 SVGAGI. The CDR3 is made up of 17 amino acids. DNA of the CDR3: TGTGCCAGCAGTTACTCGACTAGCGGGGGAATCACAGATCCGCAGTATTTT. Amino acid sequence: CASSYSTSGGITDPQYF.

This clonotype was counted many times. This chain uses TRBV28 with TRBJ2-1; 7 bases are shared with TRBD2. Germline lookup yields CDR1 MDHEN and CDR2 SYDVKM. The V and J ends lost 8 bases and 7 bases, in that order; junction bases with no gene match: 8. CDR3 length equals 13 residues. CDR3 region: CASGRTSLNEQFF. Written as DNA, the CDR3 is TGTGCCAGCGGAAGGACTAGTCTAAATGAGCAGTTCTTC.

V is TRBV11-3 and J is TRBJ2-7, with a weak D call TRBD1 (6 bases). The CDR3 consists of 12 residues. The V and J ends lost 4 bases and 6 bases respectively, with 10 bases between them. Germline loops: CDR1 SGHNT, CDR2 YENEEA. Written as DNA, the CDR3 is TGTGCCAGCAGCTCCAGGGGTTCCGAGCAGTACTTC. It is translated as CASSSRGSEQYF.

Many counts were recorded for this clonotype. The chain combines TRBV27 with TRBJ2-7; 10 positions match TRBD2. Germline V gene lookup returns CDR1 MNHEY and CDR2 SMNVEV (reference sequence). The V segment lost 5 bases and the J segment 2 bases; nucleotides outside the gene matches: 6. The CDR3 contains 15 residues. The CDR3 sequence is CASSLSGGGPYEQYF. DNA of the CDR3: TGTGCCAGCAGTCTGAGCGGGGGGGGCCCCTACGAGCAGTACTTC.

This clonotype showed up many times. The rearrangement uses TRBV6-1 and TRBJ2-7, with a tentative D call TRBD2 (6 bases). The CDR3 length is 14 residues. Per germline, CDR1 MNHNS and CDR2 SASEGT. V was trimmed by 6 bases and J by 7 bases, leaving 19 bases between them. CDR3 region: CASRTGTSPREQYF. Written as DNA, the CDR3 is TGTGCCAGCAGGACCGGGACTTCTCCTCGGGAGCAGTACTTC.

This clonotype was counted ten times or more. The chain is built from TRBV2 and TRBJ2-5; D remains unclear. V was trimmed by 4 bases and J by 5 bases, leaving 8 bases between them. Germline V gives CDR1 SNHLY, CDR2 FYNNEI. The length of the CDR3 is 12 residues. CDR3 residues: CASSVGQETQYF. The CDR3 DNA is TGTGCCAGCAGTGTCGGGCAGGAGACCCAGTACTTC.

This clonotype was recorded a few times. The gene calls are TRBV4-2 and TRBJ2-7; 8 bases map to TRBD2. The CDR3 has 19 amino acids. CDR1 is LGHNA and CDR2 is YNFKEQ in the germline V gene. Germline trimming cut 1 base from V and 1 base from J; bases unmatched to any gene: 15. The CDR3 coding sequence is TGTGCCAGCAGCCAAGTGGCGGGGGGTGGAGGGGGGGCTTCCTACGAGCAGTACTTC. This codes for CASSQVAGGGGGASYEQYF.

This clonotype was seen at least ten times. The rearrangement joins TRBV28 to TRBJ2-3, with no clear D. The V and J ends lost 3 bases and 3 bases respectively, with 10 bases between them. CDR1 and CDR2 from the germline V gene are MDHEN and SYDVKM. This CDR3 has 14 amino acids. The CDR3 sequence is CASSFGPLTDTQYF. CDR3 in DNA: TGTGCCAGCAGTTTTGGACCATTAACAGATACGCAGTATTTT.

This clonotype was recorded at least ten times. This chain joins TRBV27 and TRBJ2-1, with TRBD1 identical over 8 bases. The CDR3 length is 14 residues. The ends lost 5 bases at V and 4 bases at J; junction bases unmatched: 4. Germline CDR1 MNHEY, CDR2 SMNVEV (reference sequence). As DNA, the CDR3 is TGTGCCAGCAGTCCGGGACAGGTATACAATGAGCAGTTCTTC. Protein sequence: CASSPGQVYNEQFF.

The genes are TRBV21-1 and TRBJ2-1; TRBD2, the D gene given by the table, was not confirmed from the DNA. TRBV21-1 is labeled a pseudogene. CDR3 length: 17 amino acids. This CDR3 is CASSKGLAGGPVNEQFF. Written as DNA, the CDR3 is TGTGCCAGCAGCAAGGGACTAGCGGGAGGGCCAGTCAATGAGCAGTTCTTC.

This clonotype came up a few times. The CDR3 protein is CASSPDREYEQYF. For the CDR3, the DNA is TGTGCCAGCTCACCGGACAGGGAATACGAGCAGTACTTC. This chain connects TRBV18 to TRBJ2-7, with TRBD1 identical over 8 bases. CDR3 length equals 13 residues. Germline CDR1 and CDR2: KGHSH and LQKENI. V lost 3 bases, J lost 4 bases, and 2 bases stayed unmatched.

This clonotype was recorded at least ten times. This rearrangement joins TRBV6-5 to TRBJ1-2; TRBD1 aligns across 7 bases. Losses at the gene ends were 0 bases for V and 5 bases for J; bases not matched to a gene: 6. This CDR3 comprises 15 residues. The germline gives CDR1 MNHEY, CDR2 SVGAGI. DNA of the CDR3: TGTGCCAGCAGTTACTCCTTGACAGGGCGATATGGCTACACCTTC. Protein sequence: CASSYSLTGRYGYTF.

This clonotype was detected many times. V gene TRBV27 combines with J gene TRBJ1-1, with D tentatively TRBD1 (5 bases). V lost 8 bases, J lost 0 bases, and 19 bases lay in between. Per germline, CDR1 MNHEY and CDR2 SMNVEV (reference sequence). This CDR3 is 16 amino acids long. CDR3 sequence: CASRKFGKGLNTEAFF. The CDR3 region has the DNA TGTGCCAGCCGAAAATTCGGCAAGGGGCTGAACACTGAAGCTTTCTTT.

This clonotype was counted at least ten times. The chain joins TRBV7-6 to TRBJ2-4; either TRBD1 or TRBD2 may supply D (6 bases each). CDR1 is SGHVS, CDR2 FNYEAQ, per germline. The CDR3 consists of 14 residues. V was trimmed by 0 bases and J by 8 bases, leaving 11 bases between them. CDR3 coding DNA: TGTGCCAGCAGCTTAGCGGGGGGCATGGACATTCAGTACTTC. It encodes CASSLAGGMDIQYF.

There are many counts of this clonotype. This rearrangement joins TRBV7-9 to TRBJ2-2; the match to TRBD1 covers 9 bases. The CDR3 has 16 amino acids. V lost 5 bases, J lost 2 bases, and 6 bases stayed unmatched. CDR1 SEHNR and CDR2 FQNEAQ come from the germline V gene (reference sequence). CDR3 DNA: TGTGCCAGCAGCCCGATACAGGGGGCAAACACCGGGGAGCTGTTTTTT. This codes for CASSPIQGANTGELFF.

Many counts were recorded for this clonotype. The V call is TRBV10-3, the J call TRBJ2-7; 8 nucleotides match TRBD1. The CDR3 extends over 12 amino acids. V shed 6 bases and J 5 bases; nucleotides not matched to a gene: 3. Germline CDR1 and CDR2: ENHRY and SYGVKD. The CDR3 nucleotides read TGTGCCATCAGGACAGGGGTGGACGAGCAGTACTTC. Residues: CAIRTGVDEQYF.